The TCR beta chain under discussion was sequenced for a study of regulatory T cells in long-lasting Graves disease. This sample's time point: newly diagnosed GD, antithyroid drugs for less than 3 months. Isolated PBMC RNA provided the starting material for the TCR library. This clonotype was recorded many times. Library construction for TCR beta used iRepertoire HTBI primers and Arm-PCR of CDR3 regions. TCRdb ran MiXCR on the multiplex PCR reads and lists one entry per CDR3 protein. Of 440,000 or so distinct CDR3 sequences in the sample, about 17% were seen once. Germline lookup yields CDR1 MDHEN and CDR2 SYDVKM. V was shortened by 7 bases and J by 3 bases, with 19 bases between the two germline ends. The CDR3 is 15 residues long. These records were also assigned to another study, of T cells in Graves' hyperthyroidism and ophthalmopathy.

This specimen consisted of peripheral blood mononuclear cells (PBMCs), obtained at new diagnosis, from a patient treated with antithyroid drugs. The receptor comes from a woman aged 25 to 39 with Graves disease. This chain links TRBV28 with TRBJ2-7; perhaps TRBD2 as D (6 bases). The CDR3 reads CASTELGRDVYEQYF. CDR3 DNA sequence: TGTGCCAGCACTGAGCTAGGGCGGGACGTCTACGAGCAGTACTTC.